This T cell receptor (beta chain) came from a study of Ad26.COV2.S vaccination and SARS-CoV-2 variants (dated by TCRdb to the early 2020s). For the wider study: Donors in the vaccine arm were drawn from COV1001, a phase I-IIa trial of Ad26.COV2.S in healthy adults that was multicentre, randomized, double-blind and placebo-controlled. A total of 32 samples were included in the TCR-sequenced set, comprising roughly 19 Ad26.COV2.S vaccine recipients, 5 placebo recipients and 8 SARS-CoV-2 convalescent individuals. Investigators did not know the trial group allocation while performing experiments and assessing outcomes. Participants in the trial were split at random into five groups of five each, receiving low-dose or high-dose Ad26.COV2.S once or twice, or else placebo on both occasions. Dosing of Ad26.COV2.S was intramuscular, at either 5x10^10 or 1x10^11 viral particles, delivered as one shot or as two shots spaced 56 days apart. TCRbeta repertoire sequencing was used to assess the specificity and breadth of SARS-CoV-2-reactive T cell receptors after Ad26.COV2.S vaccination. Here is what the overall study found, with its caveats: Comparable non-spike TCR breadth was observed between vaccine and placebo recipients, consistent with only spike being contained in the vaccine. After vaccination, substantial breadth of spike-specific CD8+ and CD4+ T cell responses was reported. According to the authors, total T cell responses may have been underestimated by the TCR breadth and depth analyses. The study lacked the statistical power to compare responses across vaccine doses or regimens. Higher spike-specific TCR breadth was observed in Ad26.COV2.S recipients than in placebo recipients (P = 0.0014).

As to this clone: What this receptor recognizes is not known. Per-nucleotide qualities are absent, and no much larger clonotype sits a single base away.

What this sample's treatment or condition label stands for: roughly 19 received Ad26.COV2.S at low or high dose, single or two shots; five or six received placebo; per-sample allocation not given. Repertoires of vaccine and placebo recipients were sequenced from samples taken on day 63 after the first injection. Between 29 July and 7 August 2020, Cohort 1b enrolled about 27 adults aged 18-55 years at one site in Boston, USA. As a vaccine, Ad26.COV2.S was a replication-incompetent adenovirus type 26 vector that expressed a prefusion-stabilized SARS-CoV-2 spike protein derived from the original Wuhan strain. From cysteine to phenylalanine, the CDR3 is 15 amino acids long. Left in the record is the CDR3 DNA by itself, 45 bases read in frame from the first base. CDR1 and CDR2 are read off the germline V gene as SGHRS and YFSETQ. The V end gives up 2 bases and the J end 5 bases, leaving 7 bases in the junction not matched to a gene.

TCRbeta CDR3 regions were sequenced with the immunoSEQ Assay. After extraction, genomic DNA underwent amplification by bias-controlled multiplex PCR, followed by high-throughput sequencing. In the source study's methods: To quantify the absolute abundance of every unique TCRbeta CDR3 region, sequences were collapsed and filtered. T cell fraction was estimated by normalizing TCRbeta template counts to usable DNA, with usable DNA measured through amplification of reference genes found in all nucleated cells. Repertoire TCRs were annotated as SARS-CoV-2-specific by exact matching of V gene, CDR3 amino acid sequence and J gene to a known reactive TCR set. The reference SARS-CoV-2 TCR set was derived from MIRA and filtered for enrichment in COVID-19-positive ImmuneCODE repertoires, a step that removed public or cross-reactive TCRs. Based on the MIRA antigens, annotated TCRs were further analysed at the level of specific ORF or position within ORF. Breadth was defined as annotated unique rearrangements over total unique productive rearrangements; depth was the summed frequency of those rearrangements. Group comparisons of TCR breadth used two-sided Wilcoxon rank-sum tests. TCRdb limited this immuneACCESS table to in-frame rearrangements with V and J called. A share of clones is missing; checked studies link under half to unresolved V genes, and the rest is unexplained. D and trimming come from the DNA, and the V and J calls and clone size come from that table. The sample yields 300,000 to 350,000 clones; approximately 86% were counted once. About 11% of the sample is taken by the ten largest.

Sequencing was performed on peripheral blood, taken in a trial of Ad26.COV2.S vaccine versus placebo. Rearrangement joined TRBV5-1 to TRBJ2-5, with 9 bases aligning to TRBD2. This receptor was identified in a person aged 18-65 years who received the Ad26.COV2.S COVID-19 vaccine or a placebo. DNA sequence: TGCGCCAGCAGCTTAGCGGGAGGAGTTGGCGAGACCCAGTACTTC. It specifies CASSLAGGVGETQYF.